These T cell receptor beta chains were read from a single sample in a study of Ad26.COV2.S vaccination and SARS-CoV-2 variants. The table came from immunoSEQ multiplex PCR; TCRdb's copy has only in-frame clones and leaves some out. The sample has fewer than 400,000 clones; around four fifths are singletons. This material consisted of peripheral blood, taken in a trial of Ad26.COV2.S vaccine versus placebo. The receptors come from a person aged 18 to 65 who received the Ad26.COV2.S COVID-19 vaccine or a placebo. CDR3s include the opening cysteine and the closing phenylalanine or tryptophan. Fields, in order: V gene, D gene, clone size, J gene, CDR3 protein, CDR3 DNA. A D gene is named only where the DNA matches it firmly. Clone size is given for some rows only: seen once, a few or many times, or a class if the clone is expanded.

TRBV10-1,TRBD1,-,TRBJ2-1,CASRGTGRSYNEQFF,TGCGCCAGCAGGGGGACAGGGCGCTCCTACAATGAGCAGTTCTTC
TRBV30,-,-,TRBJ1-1,CAWQSDRAFF,TGTGCCTGGCAAAGTGATAGGGCTTTCTTT
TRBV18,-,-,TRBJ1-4,CASSLKNEKLFF,TGTGCCAGCTCACTCAAGAATGAAAAACTGTTTTTT
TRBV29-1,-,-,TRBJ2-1,CSAAGAAGNEQFF,TGCAGCGCAGCAGGGGCTGCGGGGAATGAGCAGTTCTTC
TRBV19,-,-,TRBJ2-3,CASSVTGGTDTQYF,TGTGCCAGTAGTGTAACGGGGGGCACAGATACGCAGTATTTT
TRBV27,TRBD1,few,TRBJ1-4,CASSLRTRQGYEKLFF,TGTGCCAGCAGTCTTCGGACGCGACAGGGATACGAAAAACTGTTTTTT
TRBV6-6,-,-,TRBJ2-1,CASSPQGYEQFF,TGTGCCAGCAGCCCACAGGGCTACGAGCAGTTCTTC
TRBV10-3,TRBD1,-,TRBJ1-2,CAVQSSQGENYGYTF,TGTGCCGTCCAGAGCTCCCAGGGGGAGAACTATGGCTACACCTTC
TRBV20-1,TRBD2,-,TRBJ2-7,CSGGDPYEQYF,TGCAGCGGGGGGGATCCCTACGAGCAGTACTTC
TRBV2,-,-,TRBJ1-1,CASSENTGSTEAFF,TGTGCCAGCAGTGAAAATACAGGGAGCACTGAAGCTTTCTTT
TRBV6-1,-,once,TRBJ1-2,CASSESGRARDGYTF,TGTGCCAGCAGTGAATCGGGCAGGGCACGAGATGGCTACACCTTC
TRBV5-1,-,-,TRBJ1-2,CASSLAGNYGYTF,TGCGCCAGCAGCTTGGCGGGAAACTATGGCTACACCTTC
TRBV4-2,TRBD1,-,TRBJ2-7,CASSQEAGQGSSYEQYF,TGTGCCAGCAGCCAAGAAGCGGGACAGGGGAGCTCCTACGAGCAGTACTTC
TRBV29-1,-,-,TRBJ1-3,CSALKSSGNTIYF,TGCAGCGCACTAAAGAGCTCTGGAAACACCATATATTTT
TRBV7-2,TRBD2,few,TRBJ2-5,CASSLGRSSGGETQYF,TGTGCCAGCAGCTTAGGAAGGTCTAGCGGGGGAGAGACCCAGTACTTC
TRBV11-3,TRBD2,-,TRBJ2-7,CASAVRGGEQYF,TGTGCCAGCGCCGTTCGGGGGGGCGAGCAGTACTTC
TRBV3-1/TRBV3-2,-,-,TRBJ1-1,CASSPWMGLGTEAFF,TGTGCCAGCAGCCCCTGGATGGGGTTGGGCACTGAAGCTTTCTTT
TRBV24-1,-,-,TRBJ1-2,CATSTSRTIGYGYTF,TGTGCCACCAGTACTTCGAGGACCATCGGGTATGGCTACACCTTC
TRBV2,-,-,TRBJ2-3,CASSEAALPHTDTQYF,TGTGCCAGCAGTGAGGCGGCCCTCCCTCACACAGATACGCAGTATTTT
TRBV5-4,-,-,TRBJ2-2,CASSLPGDIVGELFF,TGTGCCAGCAGCTTGCCAGGGGACATCGTCGGGGAGCTGTTTTTT
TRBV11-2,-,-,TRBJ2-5,CASSLVLVGETQYF,TGTGCCAGCAGCTTAGTCCTAGTTGGGGAGACCCAGTACTTC
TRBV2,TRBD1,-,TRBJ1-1,CASRQGTGGEGTEAFF,TGTGCCAGCAGGCAGGGGACAGGGGGCGAGGGAACTGAAGCTTTCTTT
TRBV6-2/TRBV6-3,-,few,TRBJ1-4,CASSSPTGGEKLFF,TGTGCCAGCAGTTCCCCGACCGGGGGGGAAAAACTGTTTTTT
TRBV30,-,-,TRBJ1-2,CAWSADRGRGYTF,TGTGCCTGGAGTGCAGATAGGGGGAGAGGCTACACCTTC
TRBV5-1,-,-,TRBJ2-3,CASSTGHLLTDTQYF,TGCGCCAGCAGCACGGGACACCTCCTCACAGATACGCAGTATTTT
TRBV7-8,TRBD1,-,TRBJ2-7,CASRLGGQGAHEQYF,TGTGCCAGCAGGTTGGGGGGACAGGGGGCCCACGAGCAGTACTTC
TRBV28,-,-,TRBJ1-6,CASTDPSYNSPLHF,TGTGCCAGCACCGACCCCTCCTATAATTCACCCCTCCACTTT
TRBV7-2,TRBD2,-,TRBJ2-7,CASRLAGASREQYF,TGTGCCAGCAGATTAGCGGGGGCCTCCCGCGAGCAGTACTTC
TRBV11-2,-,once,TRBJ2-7,CASSFGHEQYF,TGTGCCAGCAGCTTCGGCCACGAGCAGTACTTC
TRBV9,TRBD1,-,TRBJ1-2,CASSERTGAVYGYTF,TGTGCCAGCAGCGAGAGGACAGGGGCGGTCTATGGCTACACCTTC
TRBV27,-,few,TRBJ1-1,CASSSPHEGGTEAFF,TGTGCCAGCAGTTCGCCCCACGAGGGTGGTACTGAAGCTTTCTTT
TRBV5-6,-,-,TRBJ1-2,CASSMTANYGYTF,TGTGCCAGCAGCATGACAGCTAACTATGGCTACACCTTC
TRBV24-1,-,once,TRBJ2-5,CATSDWVGPGETQYF,TGTGCCACCAGTGATTGGGTCGGGCCTGGAGAGACCCAGTACTTC
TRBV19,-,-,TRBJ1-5,CASSTAGRGNQPQHF,TGTGCCAGTAGTACGGCAGGACGGGGAAATCAGCCCCAGCATTTT
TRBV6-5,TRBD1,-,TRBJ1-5,CASSYSQGVPQPQHF,TGTGCCAGCAGTTACTCACAGGGGGTTCCTCAGCCCCAGCATTTT
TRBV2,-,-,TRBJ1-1,CAGNTYTEAFF,TGTGCCGGGAACACATACACTGAAGCTTTCTTT
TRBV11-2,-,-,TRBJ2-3,CASSSSRGYTDTQYF,TGTGCCAGCAGTTCTAGTCGAGGGTACACAGATACGCAGTATTTT
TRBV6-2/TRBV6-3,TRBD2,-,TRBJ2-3,CASSYSGTSGFVTDTQYF,TGTGCCAGCAGTTACTCCGGGACTAGCGGGTTCGTCACAGATACGCAGTATTTT
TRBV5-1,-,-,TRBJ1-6,CASSLGGPGDSPLHF,TGCGCCAGCAGCTTGGGGGGACCTGGAGATTCACCCCTCCACTTT
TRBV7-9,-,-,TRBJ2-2,CASSFGTFHTGELFF,TGTGCCAGCAGCTTCGGGACTTTTCACACCGGGGAGCTGTTTTTT
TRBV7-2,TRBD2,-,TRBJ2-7,CASSLDTSGGYEQYF,TGTGCCAGCAGCTTAGATACTAGCGGGGGCTACGAGCAGTACTTC
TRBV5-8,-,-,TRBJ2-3,CASSLMPISTDTQYF,TGTGCCAGCAGCTTGATGCCGATTAGCACAGATACGCAGTATTTT
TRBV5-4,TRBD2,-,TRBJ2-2,CASSPGTSPPGTGELFF,TGTGCCAGCAGCCCCGGGACTAGCCCTCCCGGTACCGGGGAGCTGTTTTTT
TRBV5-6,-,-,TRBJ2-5,CASSRDRLETQYF,TGTGCCAGCAGCCGCGACCGATTAGAGACCCAGTACTTC
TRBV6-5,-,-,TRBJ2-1,CASSYRQNYNEQFF,TGTGCCAGCAGTTACCGCCAAAACTACAATGAGCAGTTCTTC